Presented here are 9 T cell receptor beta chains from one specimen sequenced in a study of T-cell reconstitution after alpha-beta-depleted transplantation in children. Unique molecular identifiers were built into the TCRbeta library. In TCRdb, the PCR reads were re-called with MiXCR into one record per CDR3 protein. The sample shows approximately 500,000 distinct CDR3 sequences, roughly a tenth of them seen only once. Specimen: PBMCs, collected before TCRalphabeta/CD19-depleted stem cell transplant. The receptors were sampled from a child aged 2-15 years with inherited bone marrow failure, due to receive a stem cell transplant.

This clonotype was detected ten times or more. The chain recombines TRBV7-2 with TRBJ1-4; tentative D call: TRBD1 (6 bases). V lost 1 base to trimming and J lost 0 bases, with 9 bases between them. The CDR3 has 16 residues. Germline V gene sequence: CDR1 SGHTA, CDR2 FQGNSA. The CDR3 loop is CASSLETGTTNEKLFF. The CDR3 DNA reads TGTGCCAGCAGCTTAGAAACAGGGACAACTAATGAAAAACTGTTTTTT.

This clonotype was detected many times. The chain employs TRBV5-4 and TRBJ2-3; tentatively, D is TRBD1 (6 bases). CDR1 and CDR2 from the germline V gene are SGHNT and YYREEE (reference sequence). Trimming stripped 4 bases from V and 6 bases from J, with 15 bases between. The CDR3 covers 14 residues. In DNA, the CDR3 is TGTGCCAGCAGCCCTTTGGACAGTTCCGATACGCAGTATTTT. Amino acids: CASSPLDSSDTQYF. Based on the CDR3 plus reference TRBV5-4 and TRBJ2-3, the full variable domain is ETGVTQSPTHLIKTRGQQVTLRCSSQSGHNTVSWYQQALGQGPQFIFQYYREEENGRGNFPPRFSGLQFPNYSSELNVNALELDDSALYLCASSPLDSSDTQYFGPGTRLTVL.

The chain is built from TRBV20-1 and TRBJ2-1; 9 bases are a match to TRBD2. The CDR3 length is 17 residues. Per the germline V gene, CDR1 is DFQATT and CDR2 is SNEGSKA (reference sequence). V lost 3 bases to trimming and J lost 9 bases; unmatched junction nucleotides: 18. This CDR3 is CSASRAGGPEFFGEQFF. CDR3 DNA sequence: TGCAGTGCTAGTCGGGCGGGAGGGCCTGAATTTTTTGGTGAGCAGTTCTTC.

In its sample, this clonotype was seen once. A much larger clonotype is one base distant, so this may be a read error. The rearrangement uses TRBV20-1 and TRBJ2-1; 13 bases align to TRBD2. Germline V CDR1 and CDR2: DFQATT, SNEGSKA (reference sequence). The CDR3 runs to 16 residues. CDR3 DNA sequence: TGCAGTGCTAGAGACGTACTAGCGGGAGGGCCCGATGAGCAGCTCTTC. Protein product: CSARDVLAGGPDEQLF.

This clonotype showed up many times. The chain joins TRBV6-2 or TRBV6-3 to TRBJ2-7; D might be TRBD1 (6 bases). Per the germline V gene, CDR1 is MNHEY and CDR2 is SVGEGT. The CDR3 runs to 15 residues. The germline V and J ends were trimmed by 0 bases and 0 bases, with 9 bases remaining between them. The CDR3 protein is CASSYSWDNSYEQYF. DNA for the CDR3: TGTGCCAGCAGTTACTCTTGGGACAACTCCTACGAGCAGTACTTC.

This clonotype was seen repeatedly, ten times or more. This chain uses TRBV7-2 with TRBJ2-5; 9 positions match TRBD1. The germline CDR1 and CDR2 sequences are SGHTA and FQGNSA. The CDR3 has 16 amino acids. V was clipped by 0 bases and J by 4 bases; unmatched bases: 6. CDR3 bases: TGTGCCAGCAGCTTAGCGCGACAGGGGGAGGGAGAGACCCAGTACTTC. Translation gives CASSLARQGEGETQYF.

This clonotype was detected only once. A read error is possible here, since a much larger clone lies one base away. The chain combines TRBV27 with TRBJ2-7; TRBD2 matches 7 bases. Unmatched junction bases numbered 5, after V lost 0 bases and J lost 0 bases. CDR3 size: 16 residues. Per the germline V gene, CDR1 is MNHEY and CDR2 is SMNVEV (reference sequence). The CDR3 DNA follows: TGTGCCAGCAGTTTATCGTGGGGGGGGACCTCCTACGAGCAGTACTTC. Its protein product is CASSLSWGGTSYEQYF.

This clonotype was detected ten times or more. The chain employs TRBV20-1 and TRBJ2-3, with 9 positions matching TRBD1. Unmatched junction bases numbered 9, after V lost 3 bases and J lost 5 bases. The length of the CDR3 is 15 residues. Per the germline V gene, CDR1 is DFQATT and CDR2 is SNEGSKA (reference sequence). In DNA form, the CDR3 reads TGCAGTGCTAGCCCCCGGGACAGGGTGGTAGATACGCAGTATTTT. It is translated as CSASPRDRVVDTQYF.

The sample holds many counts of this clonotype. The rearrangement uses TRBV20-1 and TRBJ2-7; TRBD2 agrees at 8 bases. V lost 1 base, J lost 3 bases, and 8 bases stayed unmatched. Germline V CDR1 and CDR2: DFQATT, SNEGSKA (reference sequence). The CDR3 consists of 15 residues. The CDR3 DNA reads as TGCAGTGCTAGAGCTGCAAGGCTAGCGGGCTACGAGCAGTACTTC. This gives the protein CSARAARLAGYEQYF.